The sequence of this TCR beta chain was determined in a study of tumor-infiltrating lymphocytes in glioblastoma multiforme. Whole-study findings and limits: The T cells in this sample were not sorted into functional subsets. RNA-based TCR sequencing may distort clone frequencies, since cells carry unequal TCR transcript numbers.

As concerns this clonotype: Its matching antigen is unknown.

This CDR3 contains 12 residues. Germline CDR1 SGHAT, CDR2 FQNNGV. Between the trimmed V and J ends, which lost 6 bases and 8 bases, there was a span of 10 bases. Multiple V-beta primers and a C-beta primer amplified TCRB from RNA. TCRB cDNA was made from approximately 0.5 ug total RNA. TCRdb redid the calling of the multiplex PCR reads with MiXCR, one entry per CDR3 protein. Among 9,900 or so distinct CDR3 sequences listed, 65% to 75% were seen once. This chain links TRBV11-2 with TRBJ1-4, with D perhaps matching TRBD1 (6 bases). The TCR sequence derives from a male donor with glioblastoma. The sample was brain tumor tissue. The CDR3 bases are TGTGCCAGCAGTTTGGACAGAGAAAAACTGTTTTTT. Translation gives CASSLDREKLFF.